This entry describes one T cell receptor (beta chain). Antigen: not known. Uncontrolled infection, other autoimmune disease, pregnancy and lactation each barred patients from inclusion. This sample is part of a study of T cells in Graves' hyperthyroidism and ophthalmopathy. Study conclusions and caveats: In blood, most of the thyroid clonotypes expanded above 0.001 were also present. The model made its ophthalmopathy prediction, and onset followed a median approximately six months later. Ophthalmopathy could be told apart from stable hyperthyroidism with a 13 V-J model.

Germline CDR1 and CDR2: PRHDT and FYEKMQ (reference sequence). The CDR3 contains 13 residues. Trimming cost V 5 bases and J 8 bases, with 14 bases left between them. TCR beta CDR3 regions were amplified from RNA. HTBI primers were employed in a first-round RT-PCR of the TCR CDR3. TCRdb independently ran MiXCR on the multiplex PCR reads; one entry per CDR3 protein. The table records about 380,000 distinct CDR3 sequences, approximately 18% of them present only once. V gene TRBV13 combines with J gene TRBJ2-3; D not certain. Material for sequencing was blood. This sequence was found in a man aged 18-30 years with Graves' ophthalmopathy. The CDR3 spells CASSPTSGGTQYF. The DNA of the CDR3 is TGTGCCAGCAGCCCGACGTCCGGCGGTACGCAGTATTTT.